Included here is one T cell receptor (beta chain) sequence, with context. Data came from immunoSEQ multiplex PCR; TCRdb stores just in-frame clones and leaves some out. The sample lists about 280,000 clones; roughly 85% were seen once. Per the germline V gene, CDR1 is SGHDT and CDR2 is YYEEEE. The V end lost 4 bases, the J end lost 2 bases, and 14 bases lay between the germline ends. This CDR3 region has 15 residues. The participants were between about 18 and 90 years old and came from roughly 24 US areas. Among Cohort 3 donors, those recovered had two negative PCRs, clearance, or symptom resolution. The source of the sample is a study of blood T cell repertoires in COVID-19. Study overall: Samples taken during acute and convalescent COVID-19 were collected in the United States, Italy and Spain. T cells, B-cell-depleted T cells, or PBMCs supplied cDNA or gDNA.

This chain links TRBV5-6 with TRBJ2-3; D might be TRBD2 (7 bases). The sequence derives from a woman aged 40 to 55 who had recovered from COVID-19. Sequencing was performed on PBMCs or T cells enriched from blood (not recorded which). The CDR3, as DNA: TGTGCCAGCAGCGGGAGGGCGGGACACACAGATACGCAGTATTTT. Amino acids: CASSGRAGHTDTQYF.